This T cell receptor beta chain is from a study of spatial heterogeneity in lung cancer. Study-wide context: The library had UMIs, and each TCR and UMI pair averaged more than ten raw reads.

The sample's time point: sample taken at primary tumor resection. Individually, TCR cDNA molecules were each labelled with a unique molecular identifier. TCRdb re-called the 5' RACE reads through MiXCR, storing one row per CDR3 protein. The repertoire holds about 15,000 distinct CDR3 sequences, around 7.3% seen once, with 7% to 10% in the top ten. Germline-derived CDR1 and CDR2 are SGDLS and YYNGEE. The CDR3 has 13 residues. About this clonotype itself: The antigen remains unidentified. A much larger clone is a single base away; this may be a read error.

Overall study findings and caveats: For expanded intratumoral alpha and beta TCRs, counts tracked tumor mutation counts. Ubiquitous and regional expanded TCR counts mirrored ubiquitous and regional nonsynonymous mutation counts, respectively.

The chain combines TRBV9 with TRBJ1-1; D possibly corresponds to TRBD1 (5 bases). This sequence originates from a male donor with early-stage non-small cell lung cancer. The specimen comprised lung tumor tissue, sampled at surgery. The CDR3 region has the DNA TGTGCCGGCAGCACCGACAGAAACGGAGAAGCTTTCTTT. This gives the protein CAGSTDRNGEAFF.